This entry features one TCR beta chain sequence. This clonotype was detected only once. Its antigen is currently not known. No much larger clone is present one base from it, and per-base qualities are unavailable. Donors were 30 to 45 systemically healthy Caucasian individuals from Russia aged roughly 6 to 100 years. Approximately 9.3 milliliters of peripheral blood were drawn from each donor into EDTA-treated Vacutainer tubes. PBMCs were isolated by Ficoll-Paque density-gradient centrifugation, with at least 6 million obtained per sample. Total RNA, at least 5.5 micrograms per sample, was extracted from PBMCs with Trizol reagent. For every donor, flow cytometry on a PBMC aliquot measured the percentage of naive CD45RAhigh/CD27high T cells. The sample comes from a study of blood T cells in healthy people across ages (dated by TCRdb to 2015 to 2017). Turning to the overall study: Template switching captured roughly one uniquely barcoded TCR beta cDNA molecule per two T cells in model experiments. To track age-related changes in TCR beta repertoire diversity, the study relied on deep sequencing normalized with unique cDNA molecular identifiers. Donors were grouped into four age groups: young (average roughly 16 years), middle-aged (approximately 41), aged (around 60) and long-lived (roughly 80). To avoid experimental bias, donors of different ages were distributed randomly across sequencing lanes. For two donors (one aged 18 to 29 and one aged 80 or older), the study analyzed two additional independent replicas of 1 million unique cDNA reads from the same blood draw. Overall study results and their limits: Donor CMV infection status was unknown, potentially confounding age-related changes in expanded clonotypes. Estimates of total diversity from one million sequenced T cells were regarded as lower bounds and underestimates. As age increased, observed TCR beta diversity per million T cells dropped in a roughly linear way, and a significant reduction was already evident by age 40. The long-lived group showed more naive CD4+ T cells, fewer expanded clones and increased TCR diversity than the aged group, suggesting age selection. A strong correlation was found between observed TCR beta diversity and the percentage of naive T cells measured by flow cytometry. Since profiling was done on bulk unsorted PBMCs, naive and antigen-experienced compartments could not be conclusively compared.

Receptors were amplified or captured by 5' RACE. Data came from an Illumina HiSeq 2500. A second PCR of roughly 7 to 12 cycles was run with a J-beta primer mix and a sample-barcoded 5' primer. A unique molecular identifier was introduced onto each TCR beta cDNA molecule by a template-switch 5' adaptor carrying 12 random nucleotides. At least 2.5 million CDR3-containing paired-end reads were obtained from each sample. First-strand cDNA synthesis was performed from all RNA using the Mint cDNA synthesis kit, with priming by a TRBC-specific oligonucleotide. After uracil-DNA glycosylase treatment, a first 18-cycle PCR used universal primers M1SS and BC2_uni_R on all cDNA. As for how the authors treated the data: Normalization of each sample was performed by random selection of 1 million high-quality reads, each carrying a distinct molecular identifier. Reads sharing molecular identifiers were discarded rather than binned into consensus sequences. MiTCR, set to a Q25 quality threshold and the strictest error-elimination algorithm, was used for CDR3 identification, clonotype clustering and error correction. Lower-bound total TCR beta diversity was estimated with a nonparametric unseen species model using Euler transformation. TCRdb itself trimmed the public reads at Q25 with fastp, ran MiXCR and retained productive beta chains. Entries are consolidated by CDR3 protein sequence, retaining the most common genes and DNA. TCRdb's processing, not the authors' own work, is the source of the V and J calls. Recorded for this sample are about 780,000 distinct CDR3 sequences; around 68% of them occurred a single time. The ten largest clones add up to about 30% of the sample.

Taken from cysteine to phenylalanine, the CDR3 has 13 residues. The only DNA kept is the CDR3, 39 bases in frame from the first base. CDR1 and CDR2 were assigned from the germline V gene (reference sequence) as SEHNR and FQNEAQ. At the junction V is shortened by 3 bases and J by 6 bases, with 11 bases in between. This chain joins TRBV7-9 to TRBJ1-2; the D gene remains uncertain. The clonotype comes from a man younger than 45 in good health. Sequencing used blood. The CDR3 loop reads CASSFLGSDGYTF. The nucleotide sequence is TGTGCCAGCAGCTTTTTGGGGTCAGATGGCTACACCTTC.